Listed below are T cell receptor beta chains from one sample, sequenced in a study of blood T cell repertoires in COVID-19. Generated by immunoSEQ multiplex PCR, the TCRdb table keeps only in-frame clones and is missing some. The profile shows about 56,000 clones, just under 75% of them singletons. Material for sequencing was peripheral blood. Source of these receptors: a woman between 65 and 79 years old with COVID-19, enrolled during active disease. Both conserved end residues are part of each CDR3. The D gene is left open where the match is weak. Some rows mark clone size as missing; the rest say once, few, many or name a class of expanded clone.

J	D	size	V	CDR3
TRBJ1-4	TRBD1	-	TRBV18	CASSQGANEKLFF
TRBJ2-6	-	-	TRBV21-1	CATQGSGANVLTF
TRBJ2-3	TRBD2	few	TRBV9	CASKGRGVTDTQYF
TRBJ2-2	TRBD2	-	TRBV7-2	CASSLAATSGYGNTGELFF
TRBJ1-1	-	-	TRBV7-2	CASSPPNLGTEAFF
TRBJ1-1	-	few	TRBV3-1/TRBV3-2	CASSQNRDTEAFF
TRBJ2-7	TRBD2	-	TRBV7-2	CASSLTSGGAYEQYF
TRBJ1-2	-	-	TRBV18	CASSPGGNYGYTF
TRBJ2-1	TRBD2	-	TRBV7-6	CASSLSGGALGEQFF
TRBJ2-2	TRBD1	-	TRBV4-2	CASSQSIRGIYTGELFF
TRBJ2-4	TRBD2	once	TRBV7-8	CASSLGRGLAGGPRDIQYF
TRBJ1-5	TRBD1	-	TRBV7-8	CASSLGQGLNQPQHF
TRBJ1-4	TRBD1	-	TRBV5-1	CASSLQGASEKLFF
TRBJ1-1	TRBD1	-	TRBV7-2	CASRPGQGTTEAFF
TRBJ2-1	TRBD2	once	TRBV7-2	CASGRGASYNEQFF
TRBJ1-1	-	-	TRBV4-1	CASSQDGGQGRNTEAFF
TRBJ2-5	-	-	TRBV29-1	CSVLSLRETQYF
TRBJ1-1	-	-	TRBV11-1	CASSLRGNTEAFF
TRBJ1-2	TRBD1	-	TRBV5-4	CASRDTDRADYGYTF